These 14 T cell receptor beta chains were sequenced from one sample in a study of control samples from healthy donors and cancer patients. Data came from immunoSEQ multiplex PCR; TCRdb stores just in-frame clones and leaves some out. The table records 75,000 to 100,000 clones, roughly four fifths of them present only once. Sequencing was done on a sample of blood. The receptors stem from a man between 60 and 70 years old in good health.

The V call is TRBV27, the J call TRBJ2-1; D might be TRBD2 (5 bases). This CDR3 has 13 residues. The V and J ends lost 4 bases and 5 bases respectively, with 9 bases between them. The germline CDR1 and CDR2 sequences are MNHEY and SMNVEV (reference sequence). The CDR3 DNA reads TGTGCCAGCAGTTCCCCGACTAACAATGAGCAGTTCTTC. Its translation: CASSSPTNNEQFF.

The CDR3, as DNA: TGTGCCAGCAGCGAGGTGACAGGGGGCAGAAAGACCCAGTACTTC. Protein: CASSEVTGGRKTQYF. The V call is TRBV2, the J call TRBJ2-5; TRBD1 aligns across 10 bases. Germline V gene data show CDR1 as SNHLY and CDR2 as FYNNEI. CDR3 length: 15 residues. V trimming: 6 bases; J trimming: 6 bases; junction bases outside the gene matches: 10.

The chain has TRBV3-1 (or the pseudogene TRBV3-2) and TRBJ2-3; 7 bases agree with TRBD2. The CDR3 has 15 residues. The junction had 8 bases not matched to a gene; V was cut back by 4 bases and J by 4 bases. The germline V gene encodes CDR1 LGHDT and CDR2 YNNKEL (reference sequence). The CDR3 loop reads CASSLRTRGADTQYF. In DNA form, the CDR3 reads TGTGCCAGCAGCCTCCGGACTAGAGGTGCAGATACGCAGTATTTT.

This clone turned up a few times. V gene TRBV4-1 combines with J gene TRBJ1-1, with D unclear. The CDR3 sequence is 12 residues long. Per the germline V gene, CDR1 is MGHRA and CDR2 is YSYEKL. V was cut by 7 bases and J by 0 bases, with 6 bases left in between. The CDR3 nucleotides are TGCGCCAGCACAGGTATGAACACTGAAGCTTTCTTT. Residues: CASTGMNTEAFF.

The chain couples TRBV27 to TRBJ2-2; 13 bases are a match to TRBD2. CDR1 MNHEY and CDR2 SMNVEV come from the germline V gene (reference sequence). The V and J ends lost 6 bases and 4 bases, in that order; junction bases with no gene match: 8. This CDR3 has 17 amino acids. CDR3 region: CASRPTSGRAPTGELFF. CDR3 nucleotide sequence: TGTGCCAGCAGACCCACTAGCGGGAGGGCGCCCACCGGGGAGCTGTTTTTT.

The rearrangement joins TRBV6-4 to TRBJ2-3; D is unresolved. Trimming cost V 3 bases and J 0 bases, with 7 bases left between them. CDR1 and CDR2 from the germline V gene are MRHNA and SNTAGT. There are 14 residues in the CDR3. CDR3 loop: CASSEAASTDTQYF. In DNA, the CDR3 is TGTGCCAGCAGTGAGGCGGCTAGCACAGATACGCAGTATTTT.

The chain recombines TRBV16 with TRBJ2-7; tentatively, D is TRBD1 (6 bases). Germline values: CDR1 KGHSY, CDR2 FQNENV. This CDR3 has 16 amino acids. V dropped 4 bases and J dropped 4 bases, with 20 bases sitting between them. The CDR3 here is CASSPPPWGLGYEQYF. In nucleotides, the CDR3 is TGTGCCAGCAGCCCCCCCCCGTGGGGGCTGGGATACGAGCAGTACTTC.

This clone has only a few counts. The chain is built from TRBV18 and TRBJ2-7, with TRBD2 identical over 15 bases. The CDR3 spans 19 residues. With V trimmed by 3 bases and J by 3 bases, 12 bases remained unmatched. Germline V CDR1 and CDR2: KGHSH, LQKENI. The CDR3 reads CASSPTTSGTSGRNYEQYF. Written as DNA, the CDR3 is TGTGCCAGCTCACCGACAACATCCGGGACTAGCGGGAGGAACTACGAGCAGTACTTC.

The chain combines TRBV2 with TRBJ2-1; 8 nucleotides align to TRBD2. This CDR3 spans 16 amino acids. Germline V gene sequence: CDR1 SNHLY, CDR2 FYNNEI. Trimming cost V 4 bases and J 1 base; bases outside gene matches: 6. The DNA for the CDR3 is TGTGCCAGCAGTGTCCGGGGGGGCCAGTCCTACAATGAGCAGTTCTTC. It encodes CASSVRGGQSYNEQFF.

V usage is TRBV7-8 and J usage is TRBJ1-6, with 8 bases lining up with TRBD1. Germline-derived CDR1 and CDR2 are SGHVS and FQNEAQ. V shed 5 bases, J shed 9 bases, and the junction held 12 bases outside the gene matches. This CDR3 is built from 16 residues. The CDR3 here is CASSQRETGATSPLHF. CDR3 in DNA: TGTGCCAGCAGCCAAAGAGAGACAGGGGCCACTTCACCCCTCCACTTT.

The V and J genes are TRBV5-6 and TRBJ2-2, with 7 bases lining up with TRBD1. Germline CDR1 SGHDT, CDR2 YYEEEE. The CDR3 runs to 12 residues. V trimming: 4 bases; J trimming: 6 bases; junction bases outside the gene matches: 0. The CDR3 here is CASSQGAGELFF. CDR3 DNA sequence: TGTGCCAGCAGCCAGGGGGCCGGGGAGCTGTTTTTT.

The chain recombines TRBV6-6 with TRBJ2-5; D not resolved. There are 16 residues in the CDR3. The ends were cut back, 5 bases at V and 4 bases at J, with 20 bases in the middle. The V gene's germline CDR1 is MNHNY and CDR2 SVGAGI (reference sequence). Here the CDR3 reads CASSPPAAAWGETQYF. The CDR3, as DNA: TGTGCCAGCAGTCCCCCTGCCGCGGCGTGGGGAGAGACCCAGTACTTC.

The chain has TRBV11-2 and TRBJ1-6; the D gene is possibly TRBD1 (6 bases). With 6 bases removed from V and 7 bases from J, the gap between germline ends came to 13 bases. The CDR3 length is 14 residues. Germline V gene data show CDR1 as SGHAT and CDR2 as FQNNGV. The CDR3 sequence is CASSPGRGNSPLHF. CDR3 nucleotide sequence: TGTGCCAGCAGTCCAGGCAGGGGCAATTCACCCCTCCACTTT.

The rearrangement uses TRBV6-5 and TRBJ2-5; 8 bases match TRBD1. V trimming: 2 bases; J trimming: 5 bases; junction bases outside the gene matches: 7. This CDR3 is 15 amino acids long. CDR1 is MNHEY, CDR2 SVGAGI, per germline. This CDR3 is CASSYDGRGHETQYF. The CDR3 DNA follows: TGTGCCAGCAGTTACGATGGCAGGGGGCACGAGACCCAGTACTTC.